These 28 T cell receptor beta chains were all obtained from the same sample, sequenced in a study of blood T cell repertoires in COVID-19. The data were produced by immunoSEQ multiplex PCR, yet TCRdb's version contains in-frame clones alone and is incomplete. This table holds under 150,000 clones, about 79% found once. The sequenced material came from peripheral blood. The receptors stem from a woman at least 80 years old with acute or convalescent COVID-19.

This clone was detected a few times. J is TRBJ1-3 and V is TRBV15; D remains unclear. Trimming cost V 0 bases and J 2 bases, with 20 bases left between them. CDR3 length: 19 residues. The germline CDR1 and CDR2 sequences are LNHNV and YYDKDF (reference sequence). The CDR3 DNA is TGTGCCACCAGCAGAGATCGGGTTTATGAGGAGATCCCTGGAAACACCATATATTTT. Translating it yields CATSRDRVYEEIPGNTIYF.

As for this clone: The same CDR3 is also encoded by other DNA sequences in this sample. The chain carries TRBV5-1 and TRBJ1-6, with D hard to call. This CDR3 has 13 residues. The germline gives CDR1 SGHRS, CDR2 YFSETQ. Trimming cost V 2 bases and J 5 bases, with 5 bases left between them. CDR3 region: CASSFGDNSPLHF. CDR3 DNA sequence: TGCGCCAGCAGCTTCGGGGATAATTCACCCCTCCACTTT.

This chain's CDR3 is CASSGRLAGGGETQYF. In DNA, the CDR3 is TGTGCCAGCAGTGGGCGACTAGCGGGAGGGGGAGAGACCCAGTACTTC. This chain uses TRBV2 with TRBJ2-5, with 14 bases matching TRBD2. CDR1 SNHLY and CDR2 FYNNEI come from the germline V gene. V lost 4 bases, J lost 4 bases, and 5 bases stayed unmatched. CDR3 length equals 16 residues.

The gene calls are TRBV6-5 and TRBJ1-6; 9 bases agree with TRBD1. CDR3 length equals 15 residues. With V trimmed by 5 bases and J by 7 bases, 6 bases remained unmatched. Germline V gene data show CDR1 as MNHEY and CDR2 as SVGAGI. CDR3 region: CASSNPGQGNSPLHF. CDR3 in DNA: TGTGCCAGCAGTAACCCAGGACAGGGGAATTCACCCCTCCACTTT.

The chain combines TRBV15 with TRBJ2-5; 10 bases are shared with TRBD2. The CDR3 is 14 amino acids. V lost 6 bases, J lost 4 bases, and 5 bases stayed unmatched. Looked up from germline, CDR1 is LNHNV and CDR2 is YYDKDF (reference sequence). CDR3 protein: CATSEGLAVETQYF. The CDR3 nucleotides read TGTGCCACCAGTGAAGGACTAGCGGTAGAGACCCAGTACTTC.

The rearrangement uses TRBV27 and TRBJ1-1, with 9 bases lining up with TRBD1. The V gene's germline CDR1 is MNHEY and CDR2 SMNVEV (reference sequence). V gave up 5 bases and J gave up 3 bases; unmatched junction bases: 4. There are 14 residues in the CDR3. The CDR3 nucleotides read TGTGCCAGCAGTACCCGGACAGGGGACACTGAAGCTTTCTTT. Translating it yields CASSTRTGDTEAFF.

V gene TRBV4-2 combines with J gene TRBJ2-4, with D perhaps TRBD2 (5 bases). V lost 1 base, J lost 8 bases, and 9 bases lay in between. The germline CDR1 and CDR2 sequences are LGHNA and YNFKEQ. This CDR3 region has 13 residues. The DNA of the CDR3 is TGTGCCAGCAGCCAAGTTGAGGGTGACATTCAGTACTTC. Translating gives CASSQVEGDIQYF.

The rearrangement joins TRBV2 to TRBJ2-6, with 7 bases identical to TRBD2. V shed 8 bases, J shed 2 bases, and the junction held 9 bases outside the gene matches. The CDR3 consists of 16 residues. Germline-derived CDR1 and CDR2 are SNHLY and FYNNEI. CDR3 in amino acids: CASGRDLGAGANVLTF. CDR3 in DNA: TGTGCCAGCGGGAGGGACCTGGGGGCTGGGGCCAACGTCCTGACTTTC. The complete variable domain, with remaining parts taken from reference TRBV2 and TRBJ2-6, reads EPEVTQTPSHQVTQMGQEVILRCVPISNHLYFYWYRQILGQKVEFLVSFYNNEISEKSEIFDDQFSVERPDGSNFTLKIRSTKLEDSAMYFCASGRDLGAGANVLTFGAGSRLTVL.

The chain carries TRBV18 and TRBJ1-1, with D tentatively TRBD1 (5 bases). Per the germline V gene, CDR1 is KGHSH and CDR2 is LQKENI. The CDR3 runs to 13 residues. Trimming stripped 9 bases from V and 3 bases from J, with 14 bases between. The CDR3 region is CASRRGRDTEAFF. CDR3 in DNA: TGTGCCAGTCGTAGGGGCAGGGACACTGAAGCTTTCTTT. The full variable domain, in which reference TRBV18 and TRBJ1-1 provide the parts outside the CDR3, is NAGVMQNPRHLVRRRGQEARLRCSPMKGHSHVYWYRQLPEEGLKFMVYLQKENIIDESGMPKERFSAEFPKEGPSILRIQQVVRGDSAAYFCASRRGRDTEAFFGQGTRLTVV.

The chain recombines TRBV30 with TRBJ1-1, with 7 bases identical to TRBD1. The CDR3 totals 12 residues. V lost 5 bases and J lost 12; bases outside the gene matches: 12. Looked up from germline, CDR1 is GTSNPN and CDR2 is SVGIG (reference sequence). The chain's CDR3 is CAWGGTVRSSFF. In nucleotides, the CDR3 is TGTGCCTGGGGGGGGACAGTACGTTCGTCTTTCTTT.

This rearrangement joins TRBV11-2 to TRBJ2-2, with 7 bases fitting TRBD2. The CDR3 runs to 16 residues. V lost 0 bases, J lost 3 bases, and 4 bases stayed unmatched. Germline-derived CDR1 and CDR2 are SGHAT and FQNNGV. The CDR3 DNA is TGTGCCAGCAGCTTAGATCTAGCGGCGGACACCGGGGAGCTGTTTTTT. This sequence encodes CASSLDLAADTGELFF.

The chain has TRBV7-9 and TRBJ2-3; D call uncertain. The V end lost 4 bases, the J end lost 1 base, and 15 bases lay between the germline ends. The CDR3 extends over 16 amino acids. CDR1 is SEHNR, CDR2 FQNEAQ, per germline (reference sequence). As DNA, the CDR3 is TGTGCCAGCAGCTCCCGTTTCCAGGTTCGCACAGATACGCAGTATTTT. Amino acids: CASSSRFQVRTDTQYF.

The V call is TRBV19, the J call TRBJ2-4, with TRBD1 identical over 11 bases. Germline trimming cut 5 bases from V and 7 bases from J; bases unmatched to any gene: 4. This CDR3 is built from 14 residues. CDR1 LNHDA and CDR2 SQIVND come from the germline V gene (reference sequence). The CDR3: CASSVGTGGNIQYF. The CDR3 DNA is TGTGCCAGTAGTGTTGGGACAGGGGGTAACATTCAGTACTTC.

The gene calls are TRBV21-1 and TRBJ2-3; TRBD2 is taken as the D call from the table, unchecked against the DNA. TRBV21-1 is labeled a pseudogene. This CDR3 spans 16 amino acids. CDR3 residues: CATSGPLALPTDTQYF. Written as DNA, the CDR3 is TGTGCCACCTCAGGTCCTCTAGCTTTACCCACAGATACGCAGTATTTT.

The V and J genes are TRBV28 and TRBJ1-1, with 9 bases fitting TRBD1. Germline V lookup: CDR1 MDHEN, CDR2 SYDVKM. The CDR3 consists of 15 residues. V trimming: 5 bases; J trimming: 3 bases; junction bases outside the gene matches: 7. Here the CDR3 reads CASSHFRDRDTEAFF. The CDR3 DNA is TGTGCCAGCAGTCATTTTCGGGACAGGGACACTGAAGCTTTCTTT.

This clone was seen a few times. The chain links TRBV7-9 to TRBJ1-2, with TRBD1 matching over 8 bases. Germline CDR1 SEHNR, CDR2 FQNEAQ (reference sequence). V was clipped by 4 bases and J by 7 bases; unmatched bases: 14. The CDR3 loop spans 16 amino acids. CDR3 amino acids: CASSSVSGGDLGGYTF. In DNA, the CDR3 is TGTGCCAGCAGCTCAGTCTCAGGGGGCGATTTAGGTGGCTACACCTTC.

CDR3 DNA: TGTGCCACAAGGACCGGACTGAGCACAGATACGCAGTATTTT. Protein sequence: CATRTGLSTDTQYF. This chain joins TRBV28 and TRBJ2-3; possible D gene TRBD2, 5 bases. V lost 10 bases, J lost 0 bases, and 14 bases lay in between. Germline V gives CDR1 MDHEN, CDR2 SYDVKM. The CDR3 sequence is 14 residues long.

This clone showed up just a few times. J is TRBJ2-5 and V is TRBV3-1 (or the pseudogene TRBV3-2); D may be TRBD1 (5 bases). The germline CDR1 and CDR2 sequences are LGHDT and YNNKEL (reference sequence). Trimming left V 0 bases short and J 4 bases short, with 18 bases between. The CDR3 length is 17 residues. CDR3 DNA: TGTGCCAGCAGCCAAGATGGGCGGAGTGGGGCTCGAGAGACCCAGTACTTC. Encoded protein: CASSQDGRSGARETQYF.

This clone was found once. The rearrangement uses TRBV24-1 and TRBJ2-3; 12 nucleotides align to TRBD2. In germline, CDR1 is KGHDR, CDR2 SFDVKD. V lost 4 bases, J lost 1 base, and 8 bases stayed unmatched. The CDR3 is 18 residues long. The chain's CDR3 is CATSDRGLAGEGTDTQYF. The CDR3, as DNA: TGTGCCACCAGTGACCGGGGACTAGCGGGCGAAGGCACAGATACGCAGTATTTT.

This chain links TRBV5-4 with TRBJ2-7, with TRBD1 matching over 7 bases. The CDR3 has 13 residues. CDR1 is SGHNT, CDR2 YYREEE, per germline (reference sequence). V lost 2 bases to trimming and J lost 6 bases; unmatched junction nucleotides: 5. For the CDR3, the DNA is TGTGCCAGCAGCTTCAAGACAGGGTCCGAGCAGTACTTC. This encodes CASSFKTGSEQYF.

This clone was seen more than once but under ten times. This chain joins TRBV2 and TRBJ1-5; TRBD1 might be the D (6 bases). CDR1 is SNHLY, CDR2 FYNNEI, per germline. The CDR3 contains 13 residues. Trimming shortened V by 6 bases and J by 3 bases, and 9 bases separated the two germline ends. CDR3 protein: CASRGDNNQPQHF. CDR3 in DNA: TGTGCCAGCAGGGGGGACAACAATCAGCCCCAGCATTTT.

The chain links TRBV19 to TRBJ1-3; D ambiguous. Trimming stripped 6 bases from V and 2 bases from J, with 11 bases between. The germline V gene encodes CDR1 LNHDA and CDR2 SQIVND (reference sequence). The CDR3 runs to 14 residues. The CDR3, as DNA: TGTGCCAGTAGCCCGGGAGATGCTGGAAACACCATATATTTT. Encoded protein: CASSPGDAGNTIYF.

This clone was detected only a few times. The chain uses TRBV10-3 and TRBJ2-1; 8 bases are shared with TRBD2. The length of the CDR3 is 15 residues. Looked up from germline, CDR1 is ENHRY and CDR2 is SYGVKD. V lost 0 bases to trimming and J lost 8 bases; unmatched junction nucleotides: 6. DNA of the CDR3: TGTGCCATCAGTGAGTCACTAGCGGAGGCCCATGAGCAGTTCTTC. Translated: CAISESLAEAHEQFF.

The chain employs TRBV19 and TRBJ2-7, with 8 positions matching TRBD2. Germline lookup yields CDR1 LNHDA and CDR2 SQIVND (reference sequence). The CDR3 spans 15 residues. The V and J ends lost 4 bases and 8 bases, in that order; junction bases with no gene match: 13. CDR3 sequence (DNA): TGTGCCAGTAGTACCTGGCGGGGGGCCCCGGGAAAGCAGTACTTC. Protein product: CASSTWRGAPGKQYF.

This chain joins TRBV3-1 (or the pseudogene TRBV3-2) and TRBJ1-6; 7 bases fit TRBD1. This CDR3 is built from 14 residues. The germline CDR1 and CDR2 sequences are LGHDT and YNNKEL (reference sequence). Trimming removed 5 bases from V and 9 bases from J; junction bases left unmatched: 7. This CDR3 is CASSFYSGGSPLHF. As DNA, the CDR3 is TGTGCCAGCAGCTTCTACTCAGGGGGTTCACCCCTCCACTTT.

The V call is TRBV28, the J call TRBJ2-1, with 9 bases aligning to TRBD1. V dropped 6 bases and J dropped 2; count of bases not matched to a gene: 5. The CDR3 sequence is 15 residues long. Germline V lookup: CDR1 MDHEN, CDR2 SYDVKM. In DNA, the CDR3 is TGTGCCAGCAGCCCCGGGACAGGGACCTACAATGAGCAGTTCTTC. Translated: CASSPGTGTYNEQFF. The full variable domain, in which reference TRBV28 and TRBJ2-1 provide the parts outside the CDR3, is DVKVTQSSRYLVKRTGEKVFLECVQDMDHENMFWYRQDPGLGLRLIYFSYDVKMKEKGDIPEGYSVSREKKERFSLILESASTNQTSMYLCASSPGTGTYNEQFFGPGTRLTVL.

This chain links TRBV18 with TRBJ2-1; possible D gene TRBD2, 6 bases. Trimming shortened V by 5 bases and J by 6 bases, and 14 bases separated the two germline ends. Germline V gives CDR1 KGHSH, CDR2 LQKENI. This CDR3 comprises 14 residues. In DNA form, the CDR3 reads TGTGCCAGCTCATTATCCGGGACTTCCAATGAGCAGTTCTTC. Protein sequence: CASSLSGTSNEQFF. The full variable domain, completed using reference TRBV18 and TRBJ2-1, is NAGVMQNPRHLVRRRGQEARLRCSPMKGHSHVYWYRQLPEEGLKFMVYLQKENIIDESGMPKERFSAEFPKEGPSILRIQQVVRGDSAAYFCASSLSGTSNEQFFGPGTRLTVL.

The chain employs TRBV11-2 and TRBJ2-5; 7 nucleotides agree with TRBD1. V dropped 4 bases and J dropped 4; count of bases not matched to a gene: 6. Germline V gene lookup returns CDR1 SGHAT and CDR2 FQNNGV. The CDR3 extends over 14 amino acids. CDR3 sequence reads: CASSWGRGSETQYF. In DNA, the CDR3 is TGTGCCAGCAGCTGGGGCAGGGGGTCAGAGACCCAGTACTTC.